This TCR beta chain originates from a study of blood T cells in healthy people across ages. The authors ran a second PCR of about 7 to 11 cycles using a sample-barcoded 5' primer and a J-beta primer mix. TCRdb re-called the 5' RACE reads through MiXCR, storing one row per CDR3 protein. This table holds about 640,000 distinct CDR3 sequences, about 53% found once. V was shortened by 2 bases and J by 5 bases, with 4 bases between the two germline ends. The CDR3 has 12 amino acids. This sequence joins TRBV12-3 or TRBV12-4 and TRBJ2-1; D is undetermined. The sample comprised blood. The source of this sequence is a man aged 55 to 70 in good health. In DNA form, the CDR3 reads TGTGCCAGCAGTTTAATAAACAATGAGCAGTTCTTC. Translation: CASSLINNEQFF.